These T cell receptor beta chains were read from a single sample in a study of blood T cell repertoires in COVID-19. Libraries were prepared by immunoSEQ multiplex PCR; TCRdb keeps only in-frame clonotypes and omits some of them. The sample shows some 350,000 clones, roughly 89% of them seen only once. Material for sequencing was peripheral blood. Every receptor here comes from a man in his late teens or twenties with active or convalescent COVID-19. The CDR3 runs from the conserved cysteine through the conserved F or W. The D gene is left open where the match is weak. Rows may omit the clone size; those that give it use once, few, many or a size class.

length: 14
V: TRBV5-1
D: -
J: TRBJ1-5
size: -
CDR3: CASTPGDSNQPQHF
DNA: TGCGCCAGCACCCCAGGGGATAGCAATCAGCCCCAGCATTTT

length: 12
V: TRBV7-2
D: -
J: TRBJ1-3
size: -
CDR3: CASSLGGDTIYF
DNA: TGTGCCAGCAGCTTAGGCGGGGACACCATATATTTT

length: 13
V: TRBV4-3
D: -
J: TRBJ2-7
size: -
CDR3: CASSQRTAYEQYF
DNA: TGCGCCAGCAGCCAACGTACAGCCTACGAGCAGTACTTC

length: 16
V: TRBV4-2
D: -
J: TRBJ2-2
size: -
CDR3: CASSQDGTPDTGELFF
DNA: TGTGCCAGCAGCCAAGACGGGACTCCTGACACCGGGGAGCTGTTTTTT

length: 14
V: TRBV7-2
D: TRBD1
J: TRBJ2-5
size: -
CDR3: CASSRRTGPETQYF
DNA: TGTGCCAGCAGCCGGAGGACAGGCCCAGAGACCCAGTACTTC

length: 18
V: TRBV27
D: -
J: TRBJ1-6
size: -
CDR3: CASSYRISRANYNSPLHF
DNA: TGTGCCAGCAGTTACCGTATTTCGAGGGCGAACTATAATTCACCCCTCCACTTT

length: 14
V: TRBV6-5
D: TRBD1
J: TRBJ1-1
size: few
CDR3: CASRTTGGNTEAFF
DNA: TGTGCCAGCAGGACGACAGGGGGCAACACTGAAGCTTTCTTT

length: 15
V: TRBV6-6
D: TRBD1
J: TRBJ1-6
size: -
CDR3: CASSYVGQAYSPLHF
DNA: TGTGCCAGCAGTTACGTGGGACAGGCTTATTCACCCCTCCACTTT

length: 17
V: TRBV15
D: TRBD2
J: TRBJ2-1
size: -
CDR3: CATSIDRAGGLYNEQFF
DNA: TGTGCCACCAGCATTGATCGGGCGGGAGGGCTGTACAATGAGCAGTTCTTC

length: 14
V: TRBV3-1/TRBV3-2
D: TRBD2
J: TRBJ2-1
size: -
CDR3: CASSHLAGGNEQFF
DNA: TGTGCCAGCAGCCACCTAGCGGGGGGGAATGAGCAGTTCTTC

length: 12
V: TRBV29-1
D: TRBD1
J: TRBJ1-1
size: -
CDR3: CSANRGNTEAFF
DNA: TGCAGCGCAAACAGGGGGAACACTGAAGCTTTCTTT

length: 13
V: TRBV27
D: -
J: TRBJ1-1
size: -
CDR3: CASSFGGGTEAFF
DNA: TGTGCCAGCAGTTTCGGCGGGGGGACTGAAGCTTTCTTT

length: 13
V: TRBV24-1
D: TRBD1
J: TRBJ1-5
size: -
CDR3: CATSGQGAQPQHF
DNA: TGTGCCACCAGTGGTCAGGGGGCGCAGCCCCAGCATTTT

length: 18
V: TRBV7-9
D: -
J: TRBJ1-1
size: -
CDR3: CASSLAWALGGVETEAFF
DNA: TGTGCCAGCAGCTTAGCGTGGGCCTTAGGAGGGGTCGAGACTGAAGCTTTCTTT

length: 18
V: TRBV7-5
D: -
J: TRBJ2-3
size: -
CDR3: CARSQVGQGRYGTDTQYF
DNA: TGTGCCAGAAGCCAGGTGGGACAGGGTAGGTACGGAACAGATACGCAGTATTTT

length: 17
V: TRBV18
D: TRBD1
J: TRBJ2-2
size: -
CDR3: CASSPLAGQGFSGELFF
DNA: TGTGCCAGCTCACCACTTGCTGGACAGGGGTTTTCCGGGGAGCTGTTTTTT

length: 13
V: TRBV29-1
D: TRBD1
J: TRBJ2-3
size: -
CDR3: CSVVGTVTDTQYF
DNA: TGCAGCGTTGTCGGGACAGTCACAGATACGCAGTATTTT

length: 20
V: TRBV3-1/TRBV3-2
D: -
J: TRBJ1-5
size: once
CDR3: CASSQDRLIGGRLGNQPQHF
DNA: TGTGCCAGCAGCCAAGATAGATTGATCGGGGGGCGCTTGGGCAATCAGCCCCAGCATTTT

length: 15
V: TRBV5-4
D: TRBD2
J: TRBJ2-7
size: -
CDR3: CASSLPSGRGYEQYF
DNA: TGTGCCAGCAGCTTGCCTAGCGGGAGGGGGTACGAGCAGTACTTC

length: 14
V: TRBV9
D: -
J: TRBJ1-2
size: once
CDR3: CASSVTGQNYGYTF
DNA: TGTGCCAGCAGCGTAACAGGGCAGAACTATGGCTACACCTTC

length: 17
V: TRBV9
D: TRBD2
J: TRBJ2-2
size: -
CDR3: CASSVGRATANTGELFF
DNA: TGTGCCAGCAGCGTTGGGAGGGCGACCGCGAACACCGGGGAGCTGTTTTTT